This T cell receptor beta chain was retrieved from a study of regulatory T cells in long-lasting Graves disease. Time point meaning: persistent/refractory GD, antithyroid drugs over 5 years with positive TRAb. Researchers made the TCR library from RNA that was extracted from PBMCs. All patients originated from an endocrinology department located in Xi'an, China. Arm-PCR of CDR3 regions and iRepertoire HTBI primers were used to build TCR beta libraries. In the original analysis: Looking across samples, the authors found approximately 60 TRBV and 14 to 15 TRBJ segments. MiXCR, applied by TCRdb to the multiplex PCR reads, yields one record per CDR3 protein. The V and J calls follow TCRdb's processing rather than the paper's. The data contain almost 350,000 distinct CDR3 sequences, about 20% of them singletons. V lost 5 bases and J lost 3, with 13 bases in between. The CDR3 loop spans 15 amino acids. The germline V gene has CDR1 SGHTA and CDR2 FQGNSA.

Study findings and constraints: With persistent disease, TRBV28, TRBJ1-2 and TRBJ2-5 were the favored segments.

This clonotype was observed at least ten times. Its antigen is as yet unknown. Sequences were derived from peripheral blood mononuclear cells (PBMCs), sampled when the disease was refractory, from a patient treated with antithyroid drugs. This receptor was taken from a female donor with Graves disease. This chain joins TRBV7-2 and TRBJ1-4; a weak D match, TRBD1 (5 bases). CDR3 protein: CASSQAGTPNEKLFF. Written as DNA, the CDR3 is TGTGCCAGCAGCCAAGCAGGGACTCCTAATGAAAAACTGTTTTTT.